This TCR beta chain was found in a study of CD8+ T cells in alopecia areata. The overall study: In an open-label trial, patients got 5 to 10 mg tofacitinib twice daily. Overall study results and limits: Possibly as an HLA-related effect, TCR sharing across patients appeared less clear than in mice.

Germline-derived CDR1 and CDR2 are SQVTM and ANQGSEA. This CDR3 contains 14 residues. Trimming removed 3 bases from V and 0 bases from J, with 9 bases in between. Alopecia areata patients provided lesional scalp punch biopsies and peripheral blood, both collected for the study. TCR sequencing used cDNA made by reverse transcription of extracted RNA. TCRdb's copy holds only in-frame clones and misses some; the assay was immunoSEQ multiplex PCR. The data hold 150,000 to 200,000 clones, with roughly 60% observed a single time. Remarks on this clone: Its specificity is unknown.

The gene calls are TRBV29-1 and TRBJ2-1, with a possible D match to TRBD1 (6 bases). This sequence was found in a human donor with alopecia areata. This specimen consisted of CD4+ T cells sorted from blood, obtained at week 0. Here the CDR3 DNA reads TGCAGCGTTGAGGGGGCAAACTCCTACAATGAGCAGTTCTTC. Translating gives CSVEGANSYNEQFF.